This is a list of T cell receptor beta chains from one sample in a study of blood T cell dynamics during melanoma immunotherapy. Some clones are missing from TCRdb's copy, which holds only in-frame ones; the method was immunoSEQ multiplex PCR. The sample shows several thousand clones, more than 70% of them seen only once. Sequences were derived from blood, sampled from a patient treated with checkpoint blockade. These receptors came from a human donor with melanoma. Each CDR3 is given with its conserved first and last residue. Each record gives: J gene, D gene, V gene, clone size, CDR3 DNA, CDR3 protein. The D gene is left open where the match is weak. Clone size is given for some rows only: seen once, a few or many times, or a class if the clone is expanded.

>TRBJ2-5|-|TRBV28|once
TGTGCCAGCAGTTTGGTGAACCGGTGGTCTGAGCAGTACTTC
CASSLVNRWSEQYF
>TRBJ2-1|TRBD2|TRBV28|-
TGTGCCAGCAACCCCGCGGGGGGTGAGCAGTTCTTC
CASNPAGGEQFF
>TRBJ2-6|-|TRBV7-9|-
TGTGCCGGACGATCAGCTGGGGCCAACGTCCTGACTTTC
CAGRSAGANVLTF
>TRBJ1-5|-|TRBV7-2|-
TGTGCCAGCAGCTTCATTACAGTTAATCAGCCCCAGCATTTT
CASSFITVNQPQHF
>TRBJ1-1|-|TRBV2|-
TGTGCCAGCAGGCTCCAGGGAGGGGAGACTGAAGCTTTCTTT
CASRLQGGETEAFF
>TRBJ1-5|TRBD1|TRBV4-2|-
TGTGCCAGCAGTCGAGACAGGGGCAACCAGCCCCAGCATTTT
CASSRDRGNQPQHF
>TRBJ1-1|TRBD1|TRBV27|-
TGTGCCAGCAGGGAACAGGGGGCTCCGGGAGCTTTCTTT
CASREQGAPGAFF
>TRBJ1-2|TRBD1|TRBV5-1|-
TGCGCCAGCAGCTTAAGATGGGGACAGACTAACTATGGCTACACCTTC
CASSLRWGQTNYGYTF
>TRBJ1-2|-|TRBV6-1|-
TGTGCCAGCAGCGAAGGGACCGCACCAGGCCATGGCTACACCTTC
CASSEGTAPGHGYTF
>TRBJ2-7|-|TRBV7-2|-
TGTGCCAGCAGCTTAGTAGGGCGGACCACCGGTCCTAAATACGAGCAGTACTTC
CASSLVGRTTGPKYEQYF
>TRBJ2-7|-|TRBV5-4|-
TGTGCCAGCAGCTTGGCGGGGCGAGGTAGATACGAGCAGTACTTC
CASSLAGRGRYEQYF
>TRBJ2-7|TRBD2|TRBV5-1|-
TGCGCCAGCAGCTTGGGGCTGGGGGTAGCGGGGACCTACGAGCAGTACTTC
CASSLGLGVAGTYEQYF
>TRBJ1-2|TRBD1|TRBV28|-
TGTGCCAGCAGTCCCGAAACAGGGGGCCTTAGTGGCTACACCTTC
CASSPETGGLSGYTF
>TRBJ2-7|-|TRBV7-2|-
TGTGCCAGCAGCTTTTCCCCAAGATGGGTCAGGGGAACCTACGAGCAGTACTTC
CASSFSPRWVRGTYEQYF
>TRBJ2-7|-|TRBV7-9|-
TGTGCCAGCAGCCCCCCGGGTCTAGCGCGCTACGAGCAGTACTTC
CASSPPGLARYEQYF
>TRBJ1-2|-|TRBV20-1|-
TGCAGTGCTAGGGGAGGAGATGGCTACACCTTC
CSARGGDGYTF
>TRBJ2-5|-|TRBV18|-
TGTGCCAGCTCACCACGAGAGACCCAGTACTTC
CASSPRETQYF
>TRBJ1-5|TRBD1|TRBV15|once
TGTGCCACCAGCAGAGGGGGACAGTATGGCAATCAGCCCCAGCATTTT
CATSRGGQYGNQPQHF
>TRBJ2-6|-|TRBV9|-
TGTGCCAGCAGCACCTCAGCCGTCTCTGGGGCCAACGTCCTGACTTTC
CASSTSAVSGANVLTF
>TRBJ2-6|TRBD2|TRBV18|-
TGTGCCAGCTCATCCCGACTAGCGGGAAGCTCTGGGGCCAACGTCCTGACTTTC
CASSSRLAGSSGANVLTF
>TRBJ2-7|-|TRBV7-6|-
TGTGCCAGCAGCTTAAATGAGGGGATCTCCTACGAGCAGTACTTC
CASSLNEGISYEQYF
>TRBJ2-4|TRBD1|TRBV6-1|-
TGTGCCAGCAGTGAAAGTGATACAGGGGGACGGGGAAACATTCAGTACTTC
CASSESDTGGRGNIQYF
>TRBJ1-1|TRBD1|TRBV2|-
TGTGCCAGCAGTCCCCCGACAGGGCCGGATTTCTTT
CASSPPTGPDFF
>TRBJ1-3|-|TRBV6-4|once
TGTGCCAGCAGTCGGGACGGAGTCTCTGGAAACACCATATATTTT
CASSRDGVSGNTIYF